This is a list of T cell receptor beta chains from one sample in a study of blood T cell repertoires in COVID-19. Data came from immunoSEQ multiplex PCR; TCRdb stores just in-frame clones and leaves some out. The sample consists of hundreds of thousands of clones, roughly 83% of them appearing once. The sequencing sample was made of PBMCs or T cells enriched from blood (not recorded which). These receptor sequences come from a woman aged 50 to 60 who had recovered from COVID-19. Both conserved end residues are part of each CDR3. D genes are given only for firm matches. The listing skips clone size in some rows; elsewhere it reads once, few, many or a size class.

cdr3_nt,cdr3_aa,j_call,d_call,v_call,clone_size
TGCGCCAGCAGCTTGGCCAAACTAGCGGGAGGAAATGAGCAGTTCTTC,CASSLAKLAGGNEQFF,TRBJ2-1,TRBD2,TRBV5-1,NA
TGTGCCAGCAGCGTATCTTGGGCGCAAGAGACCCAGTACTTC,CASSVSWAQETQYF,TRBJ2-5,NA,TRBV9,NA
TGTGCCAGCAGCCAAGATCTAGGACAGCCAGAGACCCAGTACTTC,CASSQDLGQPETQYF,TRBJ2-5,NA,TRBV4-2,NA
TGTGCCAGCAGTTATAGAGACAGGAATTCACCCCTCCACTTT,CASSYRDRNSPLHF,TRBJ1-6,NA,TRBV6-5,NA
TGTGCCAGCAGCCCGGGACAGTTCGTCTCACCCCTCCACTTT,CASSPGQFVSPLHF,TRBJ1-6,TRBD1,TRBV11-2,once
TGCGCCAGCAGCTTGAACCCCCAGGACCGGGGAGAGACCCAGTACTTC,CASSLNPQDRGETQYF,TRBJ2-5,NA,TRBV5-1,NA
TGTGCCACCAGTGGCTCAATCCTAGGGACAGTAGGGACCCAGTACTTC,CATSGSILGTVGTQYF,TRBJ2-5,TRBD1,TRBV24-1,NA
TGTGCCAGCTCAAAGGACAGGGTCCCCACAGATACGCAGTATTTT,CASSKDRVPTDTQYF,TRBJ2-3,TRBD1,TRBV18,NA
TGTGCCAGCAGCTTAGACAATGGACTAGCGGGGGCCTACGAGCAGTACTTC,CASSLDNGLAGAYEQYF,TRBJ2-7,TRBD2,TRBV7-2,few
TGTGCCAGCGGGACTTGGAGCCGAGTAACGAGCAATCAGCCCCAGCATTTT,CASGTWSRVTSNQPQHF,TRBJ1-5,NA,TRBV7-3,NA
TGTGCCTGCTCCGGGACAGGGGGGAGGAATGAGCAGTTCTTC,CACSGTGGRNEQFF,TRBJ2-1,TRBD1,TRBV19,once
TGTGCCAGCACTACAGGGGGACCAACTAATGAAAAACTGTTTTTT,CASTTGGPTNEKLFF,TRBJ1-4,TRBD1,TRBV6-4,once
TGCGCCAGCAGCCATACCAGGGGTACTGAAGCTTTCTTT,CASSHTRGTEAFF,TRBJ1-1,NA,TRBV4-3,NA
TGCGCCAGCAGCCAAGAGTCAGGAAACACCGGGGAGCTGTTTTTT,CASSQESGNTGELFF,TRBJ2-2,NA,TRBV4-3,NA
TGTGCCAGCTCTCCATGGGGGGAGAGGGATGAAGCTTTCTTT,CASSPWGERDEAFF,TRBJ1-1,NA,TRBV27,NA
TGTGCCAGCAGCTTAGCGCCTAGCGGGGGGACAGATACGCAGTATTTT,CASSLAPSGGTDTQYF,TRBJ2-3,TRBD2,TRBV11-2,NA
TGCAGCGTCCCGGAGTGGGGAGGGGGGGAGACCCAGTACTTC,CSVPEWGGGETQYF,TRBJ2-5,NA,TRBV29-1,NA
TGTGCCAGCGCATCCTGGACAGGGGGCCCTTCCGAGCAGTACTTC,CASASWTGGPSEQYF,TRBJ2-7,TRBD1,TRBV11-2,NA
TGTGCCAGTACCACAGGGGGAGGTGAAGCTTTCTTT,CASTTGGGEAFF,TRBJ1-1,TRBD1,TRBV18,NA
TGTGCCAGCAGTTCCGCGGGTAGGAATGGCTACACCTTC,CASSSAGRNGYTF,TRBJ1-2,NA,TRBV28,NA
TGTGCCACCAGCAGAGATCGGGGGACAGGACTGGACACCATATATTTT,CATSRDRGTGLDTIYF,TRBJ1-3,TRBD1,TRBV15,NA
TGTGCCAGCAGCAGAACCGGGACAGGGTTTGGCAATCAGCCCCAGCATTTT,CASSRTGTGFGNQPQHF,TRBJ1-5,TRBD1,TRBV7-2,NA
TGTGCCAGCAGCTTTATGACTAGCGGGAGTCTCTACGAGCAGTACTTC,CASSFMTSGSLYEQYF,TRBJ2-7,TRBD2,TRBV5-4,NA
TGTGCCACCGGAGGCTATGGCTACACCTTC,CATGGYGYTF,TRBJ1-2,NA,TRBV7-9,few
TGTGCCAGCAGCCCAGAGGGGGCTTTCACTGAAGCTTTCTTT,CASSPEGAFTEAFF,TRBJ1-1,TRBD1,TRBV7-9,NA